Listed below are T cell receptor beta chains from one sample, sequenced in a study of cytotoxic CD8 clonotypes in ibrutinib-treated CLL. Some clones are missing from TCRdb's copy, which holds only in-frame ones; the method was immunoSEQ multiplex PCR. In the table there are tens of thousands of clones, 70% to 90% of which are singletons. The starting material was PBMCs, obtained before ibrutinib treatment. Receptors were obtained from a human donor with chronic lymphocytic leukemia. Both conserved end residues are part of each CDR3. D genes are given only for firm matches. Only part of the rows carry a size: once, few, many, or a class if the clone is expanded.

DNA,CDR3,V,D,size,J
TGTGCCAGCTCACCGGCGGTGGCGGGAGTCTACGAGCAGTACTTC,CASSPAVAGVYEQYF,TRBV18,TRBD2,-,TRBJ2-7
TGTGCCAGTAGTATAACTGGGGCCAGGGGCTACACCTTC,CASSITGARGYTF,TRBV19,-,-,TRBJ1-2
TGCGCCAGCAGCCAAGGTGACTACAACACTGAAGCTTTCTTT,CASSQGDYNTEAFF,TRBV4-1,-,-,TRBJ1-1
TGTGCCAGTAGTATTAACCATCTCGGTGGGGAGCTGTTTTTT,CASSINHLGGELFF,TRBV19,-,-,TRBJ2-2
TGTGCCAGCAGCTTATCAGGCGGGATCCCCTACAATGAGCAGTTCTTC,CASSLSGGIPYNEQFF,TRBV7-2,-,-,TRBJ2-1
TGTGCCAGCAGCCAGGGACTAGCGGGAGGGCCAGGGGATACGCAGTATTTT,CASSQGLAGGPGDTQYF,TRBV7-3,TRBD2,-,TRBJ2-3
TGTGCCAGCAGCTTGCCGGCTAGCGGGGGGAACACCGGGGAGCTGTTTTTT,CASSLPASGGNTGELFF,TRBV5-6,TRBD2,-,TRBJ2-2
TGCGCCAGCAGCTTGTCTTCGGGAGGGATCTACGAGCAGTACTTC,CASSLSSGGIYEQYF,TRBV5-1,TRBD2,-,TRBJ2-7
TGTGCCAGCAGCTTGACCGGGACAGGGGTAACCGGGGAGCTGTTTTTT,CASSLTGTGVTGELFF,TRBV7-2,TRBD1,-,TRBJ2-2
TGTGCCAGCAGTTTATTGCCCGTATCTAGCACAGATACGCAGTATTTT,CASSLLPVSSTDTQYF,TRBV27,-,once,TRBJ2-3
TGCGCCAGCAGCCTGGACGGTATACCGAACACTGAAGCTTTCTTT,CASSLDGIPNTEAFF,TRBV5-1,-,-,TRBJ1-1
TGTGCCAGCAGCGAAGACAGGGGGCTTTTCGAGCAGTACTTC,CASSEDRGLFEQYF,TRBV6-5,TRBD1,-,TRBJ2-7
TGTGCCACCACAGGGGGCGCGGGTAGCGGGATAATCTACGAGCAGTACTTC,CATTGGAGSGIIYEQYF,TRBV28,-,-,TRBJ2-7
TGCGCCAGCAGCCAAGCAGAGTGGCCAGGGGCCTACGAGCAGTACTTC,CASSQAEWPGAYEQYF,TRBV4-1,-,-,TRBJ2-7
TGTGCCAGCAGCTACAGTACCGGGGAGCTGTTTTTT,CASSYSTGELFF,TRBV7-3,-,-,TRBJ2-2
TGCAGCGTTGAAGAGGTTGACAGGAATGAGCAGTTCTTC,CSVEEVDRNEQFF,TRBV29-1,-,once,TRBJ2-1
TGTGCCAGCAGCTACGGGAGGGCCTCAGATACGCAGTATTTT,CASSYGRASDTQYF,TRBV5-8,TRBD2,-,TRBJ2-3
TGTGCCAGCAGCGTAGCTTGGGTGGGACAGCAGAACACTGAAGCTTTCTTT,CASSVAWVGQQNTEAFF,TRBV9,TRBD1,-,TRBJ1-1
TGCGCCAGCAGCCATGGACAGGGTACCCAAGAGACCCAGTACTTC,CASSHGQGTQETQYF,TRBV4-1,TRBD1,-,TRBJ2-5
TGTGCCAGCAGCGGCGGTCCCGGGACTAGCGTCGAGACCCAGTACTTC,CASSGGPGTSVETQYF,TRBV5-4,TRBD2,-,TRBJ2-5
TGCGCCAGCAGCTTGGGGCGGGAGGACACTGAAGCTTTCTTT,CASSLGREDTEAFF,TRBV5-1,-,-,TRBJ1-1
TGTGCCACGGCCCGGGGGGGCGATGGCTATGGCTACACCTTC,CATARGGDGYGYTF,TRBV15,-,-,TRBJ1-2
TGTGCCTGGAGGAAAATAGCGGGAGAGGGCGAGCAGTACTTC,CAWRKIAGEGEQYF,TRBV30,TRBD2,-,TRBJ2-7
TGTGCCAGCAGCTTGAAAGAGACCCAGTACTTC,CASSLKETQYF,TRBV7-9,-,many,TRBJ2-5